The rows below give T cell receptor beta chains drawn from one sample of a study of blood T cells in healthy people across ages. TCRdb redid the calling of the 5' RACE reads with MiXCR, one entry per CDR3 protein. The data contain 450,000 to 650,000 distinct CDR3 sequences, about 24% of them seen just once; the ten biggest clones take up 7.5% to 9%. These same data were also listed under a study on T cells of mothers and their children.

The sample was blood. The receptors shown here come from a boy aged 5-17 years in good health. The CDR3 runs from the conserved cysteine through the conserved F or W. Each record gives: J gene, V gene, D gene, clone size, CDR3 protein, CDR3 DNA. The D gene is left open where the match is weak. Part of the rows lack a size; the others show once, few, many or a class for expanded clones.

>TRBJ2-7|TRBV15|NA|NA
CATSREWEGDYEQYF
TGTGCCACCAGCAGAGAGTGGGAGGGGGACTACGAGCAGTACTTC
>TRBJ2-2|TRBV28|TRBD1|many
CASSYYYRQGKNTGELFF
TGTGCCAGCAGCTACTACTATCGACAGGGGAAAAACACCGGGGAGCTGTTTTTT
>TRBJ2-5|TRBV29-1|NA|few
CSVVTSTQETQYF
TGCAGCGTTGTTACATCAACTCAAGAGACCCAGTACTTC
>TRBJ1-5|TRBV9|TRBD1|few
CASSSPGQPNQPQHF
TGTGCCAGCAGCTCCCCGGGACAGCCGAATCAGCCCCAGCATTTT
>TRBJ2-1|TRBV20-1|TRBD2|NA
CSASGREYNEQFF
TGCAGTGCTAGCGGGCGGGAGTACAATGAGCAGTTCTTC
>TRBJ2-1|TRBV6-2/TRBV6-3|TRBD2|many
CASSYGGARPEQFF
TGTGCCAGCAGCTACGGGGGGGCTCGCCCCGAGCAGTTCTTC
>TRBJ1-4|TRBV27|NA|NA
CASRYTAATNEKLFF
TGTGCCAGCAGATACACAGCGGCAACTAATGAAAAACTGTTTTTT
>TRBJ2-7|TRBV27|NA|NA
CASSLLPVTGNRDEQYF
TGTGCCAGCAGTCTCCTCCCTGTTACAGGGAATCGGGACGAGCAGTACTTC
>TRBJ1-1|TRBV9|TRBD1|few
CASSRYRGLGTEAFF
TGTGCCAGCAGCCGGTACAGGGGGCTTGGCACTGAAGCTTTCTTT
>TRBJ2-5|TRBV7-8|TRBD2|few
CASSLTVLRGGPQETQYF
TGTGCCAGCAGCTTAACGGTCTTGCGGGGGGGCCCTCAAGAGACCCAGTACTTC
>TRBJ1-4|TRBV27|NA|NA
CASSPGANEKLFF
TGTGCCAGCAGTCCCGGTGCGAACGAAAAACTGTTTTTT
>TRBJ2-4|TRBV7-2|TRBD2|few
CASSSEASGRPLPKNIQYF
TGTGCCAGCAGCTCCGAGGCTAGCGGGAGGCCCCTCCCCAAAAACATTCAGTACTTC
>TRBJ1-2|TRBV6-5|NA|NA
CASSYSGTDYGYTF
TGTGCCAGCAGTTACTCCGGGACGGACTATGGCTACACCTTC
>TRBJ1-5|TRBV15|NA|NA
CATSRPSIRRNQPQHF
TGTGCCACCAGCAGGCCGTCAATCCGGCGCAATCAGCCCCAGCATTTT
>TRBJ1-5|TRBV7-2|TRBD1|NA
CASSLRAGGLSNQPQHF
TGTGCCAGCAGCTTACGGGCAGGGGGTCTTAGCAATCAGCCCCAGCATTTT
>TRBJ2-1|TRBV5-1|TRBD2|NA
CASSPERGGYNEQFF
TGCGCCAGCAGCCCGGAGCGGGGGGGCTACAATGAGCAGTTCTTC
>TRBJ1-4|TRBV28|NA|few
CASSFRGGAKGEKLFF
TGTGCCAGCAGTTTTAGGGGGGGGGCGAAAGGTGAAAAACTGTTTTTT
>TRBJ1-2|TRBV2|NA|NA
CATGFEFRNYGYTF
TGTGCCACCGGTTTTGAGTTCAGGAACTATGGCTACACCTTC
>TRBJ2-2|TRBV7-3|NA|NA
CASSLRRAGNTGALFF
TGTGCCAGCAGCCTCCGCCGGGCGGGGAACACCGGGGCGCTGTTTTTT
>TRBJ2-1|TRBV7-9|TRBD2|NA
CASSLLAGEEQFF
TGTGCCAGCAGCTTACTAGCGGGGGAGGAGCAGTTCTTC
>TRBJ2-7|TRBV28|TRBD1|few
CASSSRTGYLTYEQYF
TGTGCCAGCAGTTCTCGGACAGGGTACCTTACCTACGAGCAGTACTTC
>TRBJ2-1|TRBV4-1|NA|NA
CASSQGQGHEQFF
TGCGCCAGCAGCCAAGGCCAGGGTCATGAGCAGTTCTTC
>TRBJ1-1|TRBV4-3|NA|few
CASSQGSGAQEAFF
TGCGCCAGCAGCCAAGGGTCGGGGGCGCAGGAAGCTTTCTTT
>TRBJ1-1|TRBV12-3/TRBV12-4|NA|few
CASSPATLSNTEAFF
TGTGCCAGCAGTCCGGCGACACTTTCGAACACTGAAGCTTTCTTT
>TRBJ2-1|TRBV9|TRBD2|NA
CASSADRGGSYNEQFF
TGTGCCAGCAGCGCCGATCGGGGGGGCTCCTACAATGAGCAGTTCTTC
>TRBJ1-3|TRBV6-2/TRBV6-3|NA|NA
CASSPDTAVISGNTIYF
TGTGCCAGCAGCCCGGACACCGCGGTCATCTCTGGAAACACCATATATTTT
>TRBJ2-1|TRBV7-2|TRBD2|few
CASSLGSGTRSYNEQFF
TGTGCCAGCAGCTTAGGGTCGGGGACTAGGTCCTACAATGAGCAGTTCTTC
>TRBJ2-5|TRBV4-3|NA|many
CASSHSGGVQETQYF
TGCGCCAGCAGCCACTCTGGCGGAGTCCAAGAGACCCAGTACTTC
>TRBJ2-5|TRBV7-2|NA|few
CASSISGVQETQYF
TGTGCCAGCAGCATCTCGGGGGTTCAAGAGACCCAGTACTTC
>TRBJ2-7|TRBV29-1|NA|NA
CSAEISAENEQYF
TGCAGCGCCGAAATATCAGCGGAGAACGAGCAGTACTTC
>TRBJ2-6|TRBV7-2|TRBD1|NA
CASSYSGGASAGANVLTF
TGTGCCAGCAGCTACTCAGGGGGCGCAAGTGCTGGGGCCAACGTCCTGACTTTC
>TRBJ2-3|TRBV12-3/TRBV12-4|NA|few
CASSRDRQDTQYF
TGTGCCAGCAGTCGGGATAGACAGGACACGCAGTATTTT
>TRBJ2-4|TRBV7-9|NA|few
CASSLFGLVTAKNIQYF
TGTGCCAGCAGCTTATTTGGATTGGTCACAGCCAAAAACATTCAGTACTTC
>TRBJ2-5|TRBV7-2|NA|few
CASSLLTREETQYF
TGTGCCAGCAGCTTGCTGACCCGAGAAGAGACCCAGTACTTC
>TRBJ2-3|TRBV4-3|TRBD2|NA
CASSPRDYSTDTQYF
TGCGCCAGCAGCCCTCGGGACTATAGCACAGATACGCAGTATTTT
>TRBJ2-5|TRBV6-4|NA|NA
CASSRTAPGETQYF
TGTGCCAGCAGCCGGACAGCCCCCGGGGAGACCCAGTACTTC
>TRBJ2-7|TRBV5-5|NA|NA
CASSLNWDTAYEQYF
TGTGCCAGCAGCTTGAACTGGGACACAGCCTACGAGCAGTACTTC
>TRBJ2-3|TRBV7-9|NA|NA
CASSLQAVTSTDTQYF
TGTGCCAGCAGCTTACAAGCGGTCACGAGCACAGATACGCAGTATTTT
>TRBJ2-6|TRBV3-1|TRBD2|few
CASSHWRGDSGANVLTF
TGTGCCAGCAGCCATTGGCGGGGGGACTCTGGGGCCAACGTCCTGACTTTC
>TRBJ2-5|TRBV5-1|NA|few
CASSLSGGPRETQYF
TGCGCCAGCAGCTTGAGTGGGGGGCCTCGAGAGACCCAGTACTTC
>TRBJ2-1|TRBV7-2|TRBD1|NA
CASSWDRLSPSYNEQFF
TGTGCCAGCAGCTGGGACAGACTATCCCCTTCCTACAATGAGCAGTTCTTC
>TRBJ1-3|TRBV6-6|TRBD1|few
CASSQLTGTGNTIYF
TGTGCCAGCAGCCAATTGACAGGGACTGGAAACACCATATATTTT
>TRBJ2-7|TRBV6-5|NA|NA
CASSSAMEKRQYEQYF
TGTGCCAGCAGTTCGGCGATGGAAAAGCGGCAATACGAGCAGTACTTC
>TRBJ1-2|TRBV5-6|NA|NA
CASSPGARGYGYTF
TGTGCCAGCAGCCCAGGGGCCAGAGGCTATGGCTACACCTTC
>TRBJ1-1|TRBV30|NA|NA
CAWKFENTGTEAFF
TGTGCCTGGAAATTTGAGAACACTGGCACTGAAGCTTTCTTT
>TRBJ2-7|TRBV20-1|TRBD2|NA
CSAVGGRFPDSSYEQYF
TGCAGTGCCGTGGGAGGGAGGTTTCCAGATTCCTCCTACGAGCAGTACTTC
>TRBJ1-2|TRBV2|NA|NA
CASSQTYGYTF
TGTGCCAGCAGCCAGACCTATGGCTACACCTTC
>TRBJ2-5|TRBV7-8|TRBD2|NA
CASVFGTSGGTYQETQYF
TGTGCCAGCGTTTTCGGGACTAGCGGGGGCACTTACCAAGAGACCCAGTACTTC